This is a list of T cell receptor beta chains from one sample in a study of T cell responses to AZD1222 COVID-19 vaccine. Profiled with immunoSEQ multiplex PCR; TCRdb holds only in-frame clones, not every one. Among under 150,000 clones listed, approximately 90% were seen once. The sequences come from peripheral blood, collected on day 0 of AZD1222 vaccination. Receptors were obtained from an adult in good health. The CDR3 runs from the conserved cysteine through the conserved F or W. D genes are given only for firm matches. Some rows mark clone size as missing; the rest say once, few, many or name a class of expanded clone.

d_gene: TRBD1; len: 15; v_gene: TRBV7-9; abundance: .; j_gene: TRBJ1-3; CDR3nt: TGTGCCAGCAGCCATTTCAGGGGGCCTGGAAACACCATATATTTT; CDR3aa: CASSHFRGPGNTIYF
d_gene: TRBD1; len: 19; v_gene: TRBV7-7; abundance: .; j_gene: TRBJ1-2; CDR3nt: TGTGCTAGCAGCTCGCAAGCCCGGACAGGGTCGAGGAGGAACTATGGCTACACCTTC; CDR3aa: CASSSQARTGSRRNYGYTF
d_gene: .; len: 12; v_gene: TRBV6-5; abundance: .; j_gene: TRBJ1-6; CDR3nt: TGTGCCAGCAGCCACACAGGGCCCCCCCTCCACTTT; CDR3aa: CASSHTGPPLHF
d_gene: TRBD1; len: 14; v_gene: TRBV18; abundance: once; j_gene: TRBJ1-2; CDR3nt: TGTGCCAGCTCACCCTTGGGACAGAACTATGGCTACACCTTC; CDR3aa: CASSPLGQNYGYTF
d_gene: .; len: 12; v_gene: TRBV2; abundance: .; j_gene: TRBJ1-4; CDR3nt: TGTGCCAGCAGCCAGGGGCTCGGAAAACTGTTTTTT; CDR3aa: CASSQGLGKLFF
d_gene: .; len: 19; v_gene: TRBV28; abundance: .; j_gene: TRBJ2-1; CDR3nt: TGTGCCAGCAGTCCCTGGACTAACGCGGGAAAGAGCTCCTACAATGAGCAGTTCTTC; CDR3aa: CASSPWTNAGKSSYNEQFF
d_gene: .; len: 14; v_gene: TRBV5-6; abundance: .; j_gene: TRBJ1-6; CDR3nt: TGTGCCAGCAGCTTGAGACAGAATAATTCACCCCTCCACTTT; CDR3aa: CASSLRQNNSPLHF
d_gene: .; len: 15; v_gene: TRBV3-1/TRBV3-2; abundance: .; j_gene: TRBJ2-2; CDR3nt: TGTGCCAGCAGCGGTGACCTAGGCTACACCGGGGAGCTGTTTTTT; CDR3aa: CASSGDLGYTGELFF
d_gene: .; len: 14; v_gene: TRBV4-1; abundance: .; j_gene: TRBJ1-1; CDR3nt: TGCGCCAGCAGCCAAGCCGTGGCGAACACTGAAGCTTTCTTT; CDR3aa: CASSQAVANTEAFF
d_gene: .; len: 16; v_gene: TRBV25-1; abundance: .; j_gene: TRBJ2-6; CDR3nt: TGTGCCAGCAGTCCCTTACAGGTCTCTGGGGCCAACGTCCTGACTTTC; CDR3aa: CASSPLQVSGANVLTF
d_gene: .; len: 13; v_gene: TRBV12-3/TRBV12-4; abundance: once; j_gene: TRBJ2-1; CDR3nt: TGTGCCACCGACTTCGGGGGCTACAATGAGCAGTTCTTC; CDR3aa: CATDFGGYNEQFF
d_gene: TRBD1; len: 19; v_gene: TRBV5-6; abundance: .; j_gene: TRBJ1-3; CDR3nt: TGTGCCAGCAGCTTGAGGCGTGGGACAGGCATAGCGCGAGGAAACACCATATATTTT; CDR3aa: CASSLRRGTGIARGNTIYF
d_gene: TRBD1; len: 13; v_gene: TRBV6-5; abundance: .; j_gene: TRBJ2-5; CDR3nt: TGTGCCAGCAGGGACAGGGGGTATGAGACCCAGTACTTC; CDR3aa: CASRDRGYETQYF
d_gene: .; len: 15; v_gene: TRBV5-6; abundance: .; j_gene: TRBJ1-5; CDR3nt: TGTGCCAGCAGCCAGGGCCCGGGACCCAATCAGCCCCAGCATTTT; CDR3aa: CASSQGPGPNQPQHF
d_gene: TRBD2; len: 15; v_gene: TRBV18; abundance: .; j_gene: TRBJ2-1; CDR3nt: TGTGCCAGCTCACGGACTAGCGGGAGTTACAATGAGCAGTTCTTC; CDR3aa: CASSRTSGSYNEQFF
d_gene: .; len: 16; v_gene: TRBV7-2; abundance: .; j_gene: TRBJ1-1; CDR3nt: TGTGCCAGCAGCTTAAGAGCCCGGACAGTGAACACTGAAGCTTTCTTT; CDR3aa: CASSLRARTVNTEAFF
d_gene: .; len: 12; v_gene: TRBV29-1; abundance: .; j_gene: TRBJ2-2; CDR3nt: TGCAGCGCCGGGACAAACACCGGGGAGCTGTTTTTT; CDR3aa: CSAGTNTGELFF